This TCR beta chain comes out of a study of somatic mutations in cytotoxic T cells in rheumatoid arthritis. Whole-study results and caveats: The CD8+ clonality of rheumatoid arthritis patients increased with age, whereas that of healthy controls did not. Nobody adjusted the slight TRBV07 underrepresentation in rheumatoid arthritis patients for multiple comparisons. Relative to age-matched healthy controls, rheumatoid arthritis patients did not differ significantly in CD8+ T-cell clonality.

About this clone itself: Antigen: not known.

Germline loops: CDR1 MNHEY, CDR2 SMNVEV (reference sequence). The CDR3 is 14 residues long. Trimming removed 4 bases from V and 4 bases from J; junction bases left unmatched: 7. TCRdb keeps only in-frame clones here, not all; method: immunoSEQ multiplex PCR. The table includes about 17,000 clones, approximately 74% detected once. The sequencing input was CD8+ T cells sorted from blood. The rearrangement uses TRBV27 and TRBJ2-7; 7 bases are shared with TRBD1. The source of this sequence is a man aged 60 to 69 in good health. CDR3 protein: CASSYSTGTYEQYF. The CDR3 nucleotides are TGTGCCAGCAGTTATTCGACAGGGACGTACGAGCAGTACTTC.